The 24 T cell receptor beta chains reported below all come from one sample, sequenced in a study of blood T cell repertoires in COVID-19. Some clones are missing from TCRdb's copy, which holds only in-frame ones; the method was immunoSEQ multiplex PCR. The sample contains 75,000 to 85,000 clones, about nine tenths of which appear only once. Sequencing was carried out using peripheral blood. These receptors originate from a human donor in a cohort sampled during active COVID-19.

V gene TRBV19 combines with J gene TRBJ2-7, with 7 bases aligning to TRBD2. The CDR3 has 12 residues. The junction had 7 bases not matched to a gene; V was cut back by 9 bases and J by 5 bases. Germline V gene sequence: CDR1 LNHDA, CDR2 SQIVND (reference sequence). CDR3 in amino acids: CASSGTSNEQYF. The CDR3 DNA follows: TGTGCCAGCAGCGGGACGTCCAACGAGCAGTACTTC.

The chain couples TRBV7-2 to TRBJ1-4; TRBD1 aligns across 7 bases. This CDR3 comprises 13 residues. Germline values: CDR1 SGHTA, CDR2 FQGNSA. V trimming: 1 base; J trimming: 7 bases; junction bases outside the gene matches: 0. CDR3 coding DNA: TGTGCCAGCAGCTTAGGACAGGGTGAAAAACTGTTTTTT. Translation: CASSLGQGEKLFF.

The chain joins TRBV4-3 to TRBJ1-4, with D tentatively TRBD1 (6 bases). Trimming pared 0 bases from V and 8 bases from J, leaving 25 bases between. This CDR3 comprises 19 residues. Germline V CDR1 and CDR2: LGHNA, YSLEER. As DNA, the CDR3 is TGCGCCAGCAGCCAAGATCAAACAGGGAGTTACTCTCAGGGGGAAAAACTGTTTTTT. This gives the protein CASSQDQTGSYSQGEKLFF.

The rearrangement links TRBV2 to TRBJ1-2; 7 nucleotides match TRBD1. Trimming at V came to 5 bases and at J to 8 bases, leaving 8 bases not matched to a gene. The CDR3 runs 13 residues. From germline, CDR1 is SNHLY and CDR2 FYNNEI. The CDR3 DNA is TGTGCCAGCAGTTTTGACAGGGCAGGGGGCTACACCTTC. Its protein is CASSFDRAGGYTF.

The chain is built from TRBV9 and TRBJ2-7; D is uncertain. V dropped 0 bases and J dropped 4 bases, with 14 bases sitting between them. This CDR3 has 15 amino acids. Germline assignment: CDR1 SGDLS and CDR2 YYNGEE. CDR3 residues: CASSVVEASLYEQYF. In DNA, the CDR3 is TGTGCCAGCAGCGTAGTAGAGGCCTCGCTTTACGAGCAGTACTTC.

The chain recombines TRBV18 with TRBJ1-1, with D uncertain. CDR1 is KGHSH and CDR2 is LQKENI in the germline V gene. The CDR3 sequence is 16 residues long. Trimming left V 2 bases short and J 7 bases short, with 20 bases between. CDR3: CASSPNLEVAKIEAFF. CDR3 nucleotide sequence: TGTGCCAGCTCACCAAATCTGGAGGTTGCTAAAATTGAAGCTTTCTTT.

This clone was detected only once. The J gene is TRBJ1-2, the V gene TRBV28; 7 bases are a match to TRBD1. The germline V gene has CDR1 MDHEN and CDR2 SYDVKM. The CDR3 extends over 14 amino acids. Trimming at V came to 7 bases and at J to 8 bases, leaving 13 bases not matched to a gene. CDR3 coding DNA: TGTGCCAGCATCGACATGGGACAGCCCAGAGGCTACACCTTC. This codes for CASIDMGQPRGYTF.

The V call is TRBV6-6, the J call TRBJ1-5; 7 bases are shared with TRBD1. CDR3 length equals 14 residues. Trimming took 4 bases from V and 6 from J; bases not matched to a gene: 6. Germline V gene data show CDR1 as MNHNY and CDR2 as SVGAGI (reference sequence). CDR3 DNA sequence: TGTGCCAGCAGTTCACCGAACAGGGGTCAGCCCCAGCATTTT. The encoded protein is CASSSPNRGQPQHF.

This chain uses TRBV7-9 with TRBJ1-2; tentatively, D is TRBD1 (6 bases). The V end lost 5 bases, the J end lost 4 bases, and 17 bases lay between the germline ends. Germline loops: CDR1 SEHNR, CDR2 FQNEAQ (reference sequence). This CDR3 region has 15 residues. CDR3 DNA sequence: TGTGCCAGCAGCCAGGAAGTGACAGGCCCCTATGGCTACACCTTC. The encoded protein is CASSQEVTGPYGYTF.

This chain joins TRBV4-1 and TRBJ2-5, with D perhaps TRBD2 (5 bases). The CDR3 contains 13 residues. V was trimmed by 2 bases and J by 2 bases, leaving 6 bases between them. Germline V lookup: CDR1 MGHRA, CDR2 YSYEKL. The CDR3 loop reads CASSQWTQETQYF. DNA of the CDR3: TGCGCCAGCAGCCAATGGACTCAAGAGACCCAGTACTTC.

This clone was picked up a small number of times. The rearrangement uses TRBV28 and TRBJ1-5; D may be TRBD1 (5 bases). Germline V gene data show CDR1 as MDHEN and CDR2 as SYDVKM. The CDR3 consists of 13 residues. V shed 6 bases and J shed 5 bases, with 11 bases lying between them. The CDR3 sequence: CASRTQGYQPQHF. The CDR3 bases are TGTGCCAGCAGAACCCAGGGCTATCAGCCCCAGCATTTT.

The V call is TRBV5-6, the J call TRBJ1-5; 7 nucleotides align to TRBD1. V lost 6 bases, J lost 1 base, and 4 bases stayed unmatched. The germline V gene encodes CDR1 SGHDT and CDR2 YYEEEE. This CDR3 region has 14 residues. CDR3 loop: CASTQQGSNQPQHF. The CDR3 nucleotides are TGTGCCAGCACCCAACAGGGGAGCAATCAGCCCCAGCATTTT.

This clone showed up just once. The gene calls are TRBV6-6 and TRBJ2-5, with D perhaps matching TRBD2 (5 bases). The CDR3 consists of 15 residues. Looked up from germline, CDR1 is MNHNY and CDR2 is SVGAGI (reference sequence). Trimming cost V 7 bases and J 3 bases, with 18 bases left between them. The DNA for the CDR3 is TGTGCCAGCACCAAGCGGAGTATAGGAGAAGAGACCCAGTACTTC. Its protein is CASTKRSIGEETQYF.

The chain employs TRBV14 and TRBJ2-1, with a tentative D call TRBD2 (6 bases). This CDR3 has 15 residues. The V gene's germline CDR1 is SGHDN and CDR2 FVKESK. Deletions cut 2 bases from V and 9 bases from J, with 17 bases between. CDR3 loop: CASSQTGTVVGEQFF. The CDR3 nucleotides read TGTGCCAGCAGCCAAACCGGGACTGTAGTTGGTGAGCAGTTCTTC.

V usage is TRBV5-1 and J usage is TRBJ2-1, with 12 bases identical to TRBD2. The V segment lost 4 bases and the J segment 9 bases; nucleotides outside the gene matches: 8. In germline, CDR1 is SGHRS, CDR2 YFSETQ. The CDR3 contains 15 residues. The CDR3 here is CASSEGTSGLREQFF. CDR3 nucleotides: TGCGCCAGCAGCGAAGGGACTAGCGGGCTCCGTGAGCAGTTCTTC. The complete variable domain, with remaining parts taken from reference TRBV5-1 and TRBJ2-1, reads KAGVTQTPRYLIKTRGQQVTLSCSPISGHRSVSWYQQTPGQGLQFLFEYFSETQRNKGNFPGRFSGRQFSNSRSEMNVSTLELGDSALYLCASSEGTSGLREQFFGPGTRLTVL.

The J gene is TRBJ1-4, the V gene TRBV3-1 (or the pseudogene TRBV3-2); TRBD1 matches at 8 bases. CDR3 length equals 14 residues. Trimming at V came to 4 bases and at J to 10 bases, leaving 8 bases not matched to a gene. Germline CDR1 LGHDT, CDR2 YNNKEL (reference sequence). CDR3 sequence reads: CASSLGQERGKLFF. The CDR3 region has the DNA TGTGCCAGCAGCCTGGGACAGGAGAGAGGAAAACTGTTTTTT.

CDR3 sequence (DNA): TGTGCCAGCAGCCAAGACAGGACCTACGAGCAGTACTTC. Protein product: CASSQDRTYEQYF. This chain connects TRBV3-1 (or the pseudogene TRBV3-2) to TRBJ2-7; D is ambiguous. Germline V gene sequence: CDR1 LGHDT, CDR2 YNNKEL (reference sequence). Trimming took 0 bases from V and 2 from J, leaving 5 bases between them. The CDR3 sequence is 13 residues long.

This chain joins TRBV7-8 and TRBJ2-2; tentatively, D is TRBD2 (5 bases). CDR1 and CDR2 (germline): SGHVS, FQNEAQ. V lost 3 bases and J 0 bases, leaving 11 bases between the germline ends. The CDR3 has 16 residues. This CDR3 reads CASSFSLESNTGELFF. DNA of the CDR3: TGTGCCAGCAGCTTTTCACTAGAATCGAACACCGGGGAGCTGTTTTTT.

Comments on this clone: Other DNA sequences in the same sample also yield this CDR3. The CDR3 reads CASSPGQGNEQFF. DNA of the CDR3: TGCGCCAGCAGCCCTGGACAGGGCAATGAGCAGTTCTTC. The rearrangement links TRBV5-1 to TRBJ2-1; 8 bases fit TRBD1. CDR3 length: 13 residues. Trimming removed 4 bases from V and 6 bases from J; junction bases left unmatched: 3. The germline V gene has CDR1 SGHRS and CDR2 YFSETQ.

This chain links TRBV15 with TRBJ1-2, with TRBD1 matching over 9 bases. This CDR3 has 15 residues. V lost 5 bases, J lost 6 bases, and 10 bases stayed unmatched. CDR1 is LNHNV and CDR2 is YYDKDF in the germline V gene (reference sequence). The CDR3 is CATSDTGTGRDGYTF. CDR3 coding DNA: TGTGCCACCAGCGATACCGGGACAGGGAGAGATGGCTACACCTTC.

The CDR3 spells CASSGLPGCEGEQFF. CDR3 in DNA: TGTGCCAGCAGCGGCCTCCCCGGGTGCGAGGGTGAGCAGTTCTTC. This chain uses TRBV21-1 with TRBJ2-1; the table gives TRBD2 as D, unverified against the DNA. TRBV21-1 counts as a pseudogene. The CDR3 covers 15 residues.

This clone has only one observation. This chain uses TRBV28 with TRBJ1-1; tentative D call: TRBD1 (6 bases). Trimming took 3 bases from V and 2 from J, leaving 13 bases between them. This CDR3 contains 15 residues. Germline V lookup: CDR1 MDHEN, CDR2 SYDVKM. CDR3 bases: TGTGCCAGCAGTTTGGCCGGGACACTTAACACTGAAGCTTTCTTT. It translates to CASSLAGTLNTEAFF.

Here the CDR3 reads CASSLWQGNIQYF. CDR3 DNA sequence: TGTGCCAGCAGTTTATGGCAGGGAAACATTCAGTACTTC. The chain employs TRBV28 and TRBJ2-4; a weak D match, TRBD1 (5 bases). V was cut by 0 bases and J by 6 bases, with 6 bases left in between. This CDR3 is built from 13 residues. Looked up from germline, CDR1 is MDHEN and CDR2 is SYDVKM.

In DNA, the CDR3 is TGTGCCAGTAGTACTTCCGGGACAGGGGCTGCGTCGGGCTATGGCTACACCTTC. This gives the protein CASSTSGTGAASGYGYTF. The chain joins TRBV19 to TRBJ1-2; TRBD1 matches at 10 bases. Germline assignment: CDR1 LNHDA and CDR2 SQIVND (reference sequence). With V trimmed by 4 bases and J by 4 bases, 15 bases remained unmatched. CDR3 length: 18 residues.